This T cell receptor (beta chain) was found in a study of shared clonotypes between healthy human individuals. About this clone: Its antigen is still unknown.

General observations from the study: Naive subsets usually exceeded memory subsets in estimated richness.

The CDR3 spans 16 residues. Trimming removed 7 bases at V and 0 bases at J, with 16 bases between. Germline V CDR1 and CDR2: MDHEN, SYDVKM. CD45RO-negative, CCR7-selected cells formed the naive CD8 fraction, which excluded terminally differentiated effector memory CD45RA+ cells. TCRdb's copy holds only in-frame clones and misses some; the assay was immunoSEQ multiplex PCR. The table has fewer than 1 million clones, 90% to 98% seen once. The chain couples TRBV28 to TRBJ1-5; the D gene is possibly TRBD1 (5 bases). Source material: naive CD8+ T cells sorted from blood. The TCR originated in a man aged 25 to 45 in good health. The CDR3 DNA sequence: TGTGCCAGCATCTGGGGCGACCCTTATAGCAATCAGCCCCAGCATTTT. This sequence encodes CASIWGDPYSNQPQHF.